This T cell receptor (beta chain) was recorded in a study of T cell repertoires in cytomegalovirus infection. Study-wide context: TCR beta signatures that were public indicated CMV infection and matching HLA type. Broader study findings: Cumulative public TCR beta family frequency identified carriers of CMV plus the relevant HLA. What dominated the ex vivo response were HLA-C-restricted CMV-specific TCR beta clonotypes.

This clonotype was found many times. What it recognizes is unknown. TCRdb processed the reads anew with MiXCR; each CDR3 protein has one entry. The top ten hold roughly an eighth of the sample, which has some 400,000 distinct CDR3 sequences, approximately 31% seen once. The V gene lost 0 bases and the J gene lost 4 bases, with 11 bases spanning the gap. This CDR3 region has 15 residues. Germline CDR1 and CDR2: KGHDR and SFDVKD. Sequenced material: PBMCs. The rearrangement joins TRBV24-1 to TRBJ1-2, with D unclear. The receptor comes from a human donor in good health (CMV status not recorded). Some clones in this sample may be carry-over from other donors' samples. CDR3 sequence reads: CATSDLQGGVYGYTF. The CDR3 region has the DNA TGTGCCACCAGTGATTTGCAAGGCGGGGTCTATGGCTACACCTTC.